This T cell receptor (beta chain) was sequenced during a study of blood T cell repertoires in COVID-19. Two negative PCRs, clearance, or symptom resolution characterized the recovered Cohort 3 donors. This CDR3 contains 15 residues. The J segment lost 2 bases and the V segment lost 6 bases, leaving 10 bases of the junction unmatched. Germline V gene data show CDR1 as MNHEY and CDR2 as SVGAGI. Produced via immunoSEQ multiplex PCR; TCRdb's table is partial and in-frame only. Counted here are around 260,000 clones, approximately 92% occurring once; the ten biggest clones make up 0.95% to 1.3%. The sequenced sample was PBMCs or T cells enriched from blood (not recorded which). The rearrangement joins TRBV6-5 to TRBJ2-7, with 7 bases lining up with TRBD1. The sequence derives from a woman younger than 45 who had recovered from COVID-19. The CDR3: CASSPLRDRAYEQYF. The CDR3 bases are TGTGCCAGCAGCCCACTCCGGGACAGAGCCTACGAGCAGTACTTC.